The 10 T cell receptor beta chains reported below all come from one sample, sequenced in a study of T cell responses to AZD1222 COVID-19 vaccine. TCRdb keeps only in-frame clones here, not all; method: immunoSEQ multiplex PCR. This sample has about 94,000 clones, with 70% to 90% found just once. The specimen comprised peripheral blood, sampled on day 0 of AZD1222 vaccination. The receptor source for this set is an adult in good health.

Of note for this clone: An end of the junction differs from the germline gene, which may be a read error. The chain recombines TRBV7-7 with TRBJ1-4; 8 nucleotides match TRBD1. CDR1 and CDR2 from the germline V gene are SSHAT and FNYEAQ (reference sequence). The CDR3 is 13 amino acids. CDR3 region: CASSSDRGEKLFF. DNA for the CDR3: TGTGCTAGCAGCAGTGACAGGGGTGAAAAACTGTTTTTT.

The V and J genes are TRBV9 and TRBJ2-3; D not certain. Germline values: CDR1 SGDLS, CDR2 YYNGEE. V lost 6 bases and J lost 2, with 10 bases in between. This CDR3 contains 13 residues. The CDR3, as DNA: TGTGCCAGCAACTTGCGGATCACAGATACGCAGTATTTT. Residues: CASNLRITDTQYF.

The chain links TRBV12-3 or TRBV12-4 to TRBJ2-3; D is undetermined. There are 13 residues in the CDR3. The V end was cut by 1 base, the J end by 4 bases, with 6 bases between. CDR3 protein: CASSLGTPDTQYF. The CDR3 nucleotides are TGTGCCAGCAGTTTAGGGACCCCAGATACGCAGTATTTT.

J is TRBJ1-6 and V is TRBV6-2 or TRBV6-3; 7 bases match TRBD1. V dropped 0 bases and J dropped 6; count of bases not matched to a gene: 5. The CDR3 runs 16 residues. The V gene's germline CDR1 is MNHEY and CDR2 SVGEGT. CDR3 residues: CASSYSSRGGNSPLHF. Written as DNA, the CDR3 is TGTGCCAGCAGTTACTCGAGCAGGGGGGGTAATTCACCCCTCCACTTT.

This clone was seen just once. V usage is TRBV7-2 and J usage is TRBJ1-1; a weak D match, TRBD1 (5 bases). The CDR3 contains 16 residues. V was trimmed by 2 bases and J by 3 bases, leaving 16 bases between them. Germline-derived CDR1 and CDR2 are SGHTA and FQGNSA. DNA of the CDR3: TGTGCCAGCAGCTTACAGGGAGGGCGTATCGACACTGAAGCTTTCTTT. This encodes CASSLQGGRIDTEAFF.

The chain carries TRBV19 and TRBJ2-5; D not certain. The germline V gene encodes CDR1 LNHDA and CDR2 SQIVND (reference sequence). The CDR3 runs 16 residues. Between the trimmed V and J ends, which lost 3 bases and 0 bases, there was a span of 14 bases. The chain's CDR3 is CASSMGFRIHQETQYF. Here the CDR3 DNA reads TGTGCCAGTAGTATGGGTTTCAGGATTCACCAAGAGACCCAGTACTTC. Looking up the rest from reference TRBV19 and TRBJ2-5 gives the full variable domain: DGGITQSPKYLFRKEGQNVTLSCEQNLNHDAMYWYRQDPGQGLRLIYYSQIVNDFQKGDIAEGYSVSREKKESFPLTVTSAQKNPTAFYLCASSMGFRIHQETQYFGPGTRLLVL.

This clone appeared once. The chain couples TRBV14 to TRBJ1-2; D possibly corresponds to TRBD1 (5 bases). Trimming left V 3 bases short and J 7 bases short, with 9 bases between. The germline V gene encodes CDR1 SGHDN and CDR2 FVKESK. This CDR3 has 12 amino acids. The CDR3 loop is CASSQAGFGYTF. CDR3 DNA: TGTGCCAGCAGCCAGGCAGGGTTTGGCTACACCTTC. Complete variable domain (other parts from reference TRBV14 and TRBJ1-2): EAGVTQFPSHSVIEKGQTVTLRCDPISGHDNLYWYRRVMGKEIKFLLHFVKESKQDESGMPNNRFLAERTGGTYSTLKVQPAELEDSGVYFCASSQAGFGYTFGSGTRLTVV.

The V and J genes are TRBV29-1 and TRBJ2-7; D remains ambiguous. This CDR3 is 12 amino acids long. Per germline, CDR1 SQVTM and CDR2 ANQGSEA. V was trimmed by 1 base and J by 2 bases, leaving 6 bases between them. The chain's CDR3 is CSVEGVAYEQYF. CDR3 bases: TGCAGCGTTGAAGGGGTTGCCTACGAGCAGTACTTC.

This chain joins TRBV28 and TRBJ1-4; D gene ambiguous. CDR3 length: 15 amino acids. The V and J ends lost 5 bases and 7 bases respectively, with 17 bases between them. Germline CDR1 and CDR2: MDHEN and SYDVKM. The CDR3: CASSPGRPRGEKLFF. CDR3 DNA sequence: TGTGCCAGCAGTCCCGGACGGCCGCGGGGTGAAAAACTGTTTTTT.

The V and J genes are TRBV19 and TRBJ1-2, with D maybe TRBD1 (5 bases). The CDR3 is 13 residues long. Germline CDR1 reads LNHDA; CDR2 reads SQIVND (reference sequence). V was pared by 1 base and J by 11 bases, with 14 bases between. The CDR3 spells CASSIAPERGYTF. In DNA form, the CDR3 reads TGTGCCAGTAGTATAGCCCCCGAGCGGGGGTACACCTTC. The full variable domain, its missing parts supplied by reference TRBV19 and TRBJ1-2, is DGGITQSPKYLFRKEGQNVTLSCEQNLNHDAMYWYRQDPGQGLRLIYYSQIVNDFQKGDIAEGYSVSREKKESFPLTVTSAQKNPTAFYLCASSIAPERGYTFGSGTRLTVV.